The T cell receptor (beta chain) described here comes from a study of T-cell reconstitution after alpha-beta-depleted transplantation in children. The library targeted TCRbeta and was prepared with unique molecular identifiers. TCRdb processed the PCR reads anew with MiXCR; each CDR3 protein has one entry. This repertoire shows 360,000 or so distinct CDR3 sequences, 20% found once; its top ten account for 3% to 4%. This CDR3 region has 16 residues. Trimming took off 5 bases at V and 9 bases at J, with 26 bases between the two ends. Germline CDR1 reads MNHEY; CDR2 reads SMNVEV (reference sequence). The sequence came from a human donor who donated a stem cell graft to a child with acute myeloid leukemia. Sequenced here: PBMCs from the stem cell graft donor, sampled from the stem cell graft. The chain couples TRBV27 to TRBJ2-7; a possible D gene is TRBD2 (5 bases). The CDR3 sequence is CASSLISGSTAGRQYF. The CDR3 DNA follows: TGTGCCAGCAGTCTGATTTCGGGGTCTACTGCTGGACGGCAGTACTTC.